This TCR beta chain derives from a study of T cell responses to AZD1222 COVID-19 vaccine. Background on the study: Researchers grouped second doses given at about 4 or about 12 weeks into one pool. Findings and limits, study-wide: Just a handful of AZD1222 recipients were seropositive at baseline. Donor demographics were predominantly white British with a female majority; clonal diversity may be underestimated. Spike-spanning, vaccine-associated CD4 TCRs were dominant at 160-218 and 743-854.

Of note for this clone: Its target is not known.

After removal of 6 bases from V and 8 bases from J, the junction contained 7 bases not matched to a gene. Germline V lookup: CDR1 MNHNS, CDR2 SASEGT. CDR3 length equals 15 residues. Using immunoSEQ multiplex PCR, the repertoire was profiled, and TCRdb retains in-frame clones only, with some absent. The data contain some 96,000 clones, around 89% of them singletons. The starting material was peripheral blood, obtained on day 0 of AZD1222 vaccination. The receptor was derived from an adult in good health. The J gene is TRBJ2-1, the V gene TRBV6-1, with TRBD2 matching 13 bases. The CDR3 nucleotides are TGTGCCAGCAGCCTACTAGCGGGAGGGTCGCATGAGCAGTTCTTC. Translation: CASSLLAGGSHEQFF.